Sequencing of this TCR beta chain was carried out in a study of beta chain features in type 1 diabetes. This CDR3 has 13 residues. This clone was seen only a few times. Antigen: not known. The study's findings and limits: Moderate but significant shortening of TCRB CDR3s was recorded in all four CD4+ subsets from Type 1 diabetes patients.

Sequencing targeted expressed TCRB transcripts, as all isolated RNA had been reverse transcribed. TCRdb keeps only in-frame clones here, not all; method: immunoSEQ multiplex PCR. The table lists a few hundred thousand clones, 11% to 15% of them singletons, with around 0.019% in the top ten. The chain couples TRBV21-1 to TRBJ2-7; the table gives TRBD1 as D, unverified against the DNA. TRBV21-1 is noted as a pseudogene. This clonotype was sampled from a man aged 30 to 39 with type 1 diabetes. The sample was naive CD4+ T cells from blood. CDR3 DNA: TGTGCCAGCAGCAAACCCAGGGATGACGAGCAGTACTTC. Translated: CASSKPRDDEQYF.